This T cell receptor beta chain was sequenced for a study of blood T cell repertoires in COVID-19. As for the study in general: There were acute and convalescent COVID-19 samples, and they came from the United States, Italy and Spain.

Assay used: immunoSEQ multiplex PCR; TCRdb lists only in-frame clones, some missing. The data show 85,000 to 120,000 clones, with about 83% seen just once and over 9.5% held by the top ten. This TCR was recovered from a man in his forties with active or convalescent COVID-19. The sequenced sample was peripheral blood.

CDR3 coding DNA: TGCGCCAGCAATTCTCGGGGGAGTGGAGACACTGAAGCTTTCTTT. Amino acids: CASNSRGSGDTEAFF. The chain is built from TRBV5-1 and TRBJ1-1; TRBD1 might be the D (5 bases). The germline V gene encodes CDR1 SGHRS and CDR2 YFSETQ. CDR3 length equals 15 residues. V shed 6 bases and J shed 3 bases, with 18 bases lying between them.